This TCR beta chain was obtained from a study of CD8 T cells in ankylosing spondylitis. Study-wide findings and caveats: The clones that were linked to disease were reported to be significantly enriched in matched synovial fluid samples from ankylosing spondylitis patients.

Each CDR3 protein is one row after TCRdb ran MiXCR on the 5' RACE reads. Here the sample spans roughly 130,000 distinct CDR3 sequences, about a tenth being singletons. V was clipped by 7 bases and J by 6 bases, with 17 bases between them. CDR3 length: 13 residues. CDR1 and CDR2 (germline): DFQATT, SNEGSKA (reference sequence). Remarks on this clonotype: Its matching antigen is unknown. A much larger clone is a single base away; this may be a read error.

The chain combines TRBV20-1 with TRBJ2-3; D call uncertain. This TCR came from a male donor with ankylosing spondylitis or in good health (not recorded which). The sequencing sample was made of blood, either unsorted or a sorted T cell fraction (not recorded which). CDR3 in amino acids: CSGRSRLVDTQYF. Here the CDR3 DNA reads TGCAGTGGTAGGTCGAGACTCGTGGATACGCAGTATTTT.